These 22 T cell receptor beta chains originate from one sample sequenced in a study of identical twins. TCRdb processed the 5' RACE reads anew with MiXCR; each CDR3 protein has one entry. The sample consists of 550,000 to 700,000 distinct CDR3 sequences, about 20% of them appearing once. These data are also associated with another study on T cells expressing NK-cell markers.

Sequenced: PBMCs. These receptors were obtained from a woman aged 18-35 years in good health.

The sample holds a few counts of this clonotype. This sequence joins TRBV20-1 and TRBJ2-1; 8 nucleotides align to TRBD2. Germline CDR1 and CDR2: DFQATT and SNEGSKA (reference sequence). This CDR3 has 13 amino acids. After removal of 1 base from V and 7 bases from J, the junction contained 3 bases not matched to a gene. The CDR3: CSARVTSGNEQFF. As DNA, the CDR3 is TGCAGTGCTAGAGTTACTAGCGGTAATGAGCAGTTCTTC.

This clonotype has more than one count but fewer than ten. CDR3 residues: CSGQGGGETQYF. The CDR3 coding sequence is TGCAGCGGACAGGGTGGGGGAGAGACCCAGTACTTC. V gene TRBV29-1 combines with J gene TRBJ2-5, with 7 bases that match TRBD1. CDR1 and CDR2 from the germline V gene are SQVTM and ANQGSEA. This CDR3 region has 12 residues. J was trimmed by 4 bases and V by 7 bases; bases with no gene match: 6.

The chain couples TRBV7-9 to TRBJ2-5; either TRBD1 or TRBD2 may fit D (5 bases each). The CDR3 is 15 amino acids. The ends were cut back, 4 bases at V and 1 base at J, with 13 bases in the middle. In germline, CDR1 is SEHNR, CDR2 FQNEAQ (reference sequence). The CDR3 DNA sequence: TGTGCCAGCAGCTCGACCGGGACCGTCCAAGAGACCCAGTACTTC. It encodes CASSSTGTVQETQYF.

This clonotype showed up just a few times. The CDR3 DNA sequence: TGTGCCAGCAGCCAAGAGGGGCCGGTAGGGGCCTACGAGCAGTACTTC. Protein: CASSQEGPVGAYEQYF. V gene TRBV3-1 combines with J gene TRBJ2-7, with D possibly being TRBD1 (5 bases). Germline V gives CDR1 LGHDT, CDR2 YNNKEL (reference sequence). The CDR3 extends over 16 amino acids. V lost 0 bases and J 2 bases, leaving 14 bases between the germline ends.

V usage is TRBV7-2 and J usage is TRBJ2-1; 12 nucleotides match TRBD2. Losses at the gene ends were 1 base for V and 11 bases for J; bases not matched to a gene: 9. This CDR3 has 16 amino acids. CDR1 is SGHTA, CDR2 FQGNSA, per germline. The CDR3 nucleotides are TGTGCCAGCAGCTTAGAGCTGGGACTAGCGGGTGTTAAGCAGTTCTTC. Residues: CASSLELGLAGVKQFF.

CDR3: CAISEFEGSYEQYF. CDR3 bases: TGTGCCATCAGTGAGTTCGAGGGGTCCTACGAGCAGTACTTC. V and J are TRBV10-3 and TRBJ2-7; D tentatively reads TRBD1 or TRBD2 (5 bases each). CDR1 is ENHRY, CDR2 SYGVKD, per germline. The CDR3 has 14 amino acids. V was cut by 1 base and J by 1 base, with 8 bases left in between.

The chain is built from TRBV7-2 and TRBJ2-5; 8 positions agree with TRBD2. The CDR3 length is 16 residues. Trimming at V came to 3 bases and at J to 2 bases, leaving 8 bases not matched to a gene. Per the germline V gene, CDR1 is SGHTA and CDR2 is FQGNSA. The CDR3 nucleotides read TGTGCCAGCAGCTTGCCGCTAGCGGGCCCACAAGAGACCCAGTACTTC. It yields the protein CASSLPLAGPQETQYF.

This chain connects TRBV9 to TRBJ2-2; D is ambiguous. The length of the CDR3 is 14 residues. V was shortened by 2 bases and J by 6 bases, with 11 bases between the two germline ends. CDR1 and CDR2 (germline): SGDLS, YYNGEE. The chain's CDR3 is CASSVPPVPGELFF. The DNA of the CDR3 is TGTGCCAGCAGCGTCCCACCGGTACCCGGGGAGCTGTTTTTT.

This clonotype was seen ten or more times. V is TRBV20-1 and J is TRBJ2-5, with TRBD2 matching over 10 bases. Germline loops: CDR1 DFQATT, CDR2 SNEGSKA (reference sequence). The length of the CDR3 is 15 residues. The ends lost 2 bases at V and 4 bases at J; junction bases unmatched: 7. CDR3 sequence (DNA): TGCAGTGCTAGATTAAGCGGGAGGGCCTCAGAGACCCAGTACTTC. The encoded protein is CSARLSGRASETQYF.

CDR3 DNA sequence: TGCGCCAGCAGCCATACATCTTCTGGGGAATGGGCGAACACCGGGGAGCTGTTTTTT. Residues: CASSHTSSGEWANTGELFF. The rearrangement links TRBV4-3 to TRBJ2-2, with D unclear. The CDR3 covers 19 residues. V dropped 3 bases and J dropped 0 bases, with 20 bases sitting between them. Germline CDR1 reads LGHNA; CDR2 reads YSLEER.

The CDR3 DNA sequence: TGCGCCAGCAGCTCCCATACTCAGGAGTACGAGCAGTACTTC. It yields the protein CASSSHTQEYEQYF. This sequence joins TRBV5-1 and TRBJ2-7; no clear D gene. CDR3 size: 14 residues. V shed 3 bases and J shed 4 bases, with 14 bases lying between them. CDR1 is SGHRS and CDR2 is YFSETQ in the germline V gene.

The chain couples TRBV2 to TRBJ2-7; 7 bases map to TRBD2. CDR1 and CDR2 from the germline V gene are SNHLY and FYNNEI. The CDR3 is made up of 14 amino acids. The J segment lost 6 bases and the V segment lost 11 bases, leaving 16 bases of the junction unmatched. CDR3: CAGPRIAGVSEQYF. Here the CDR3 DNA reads TGTGCCGGCCCCCGAATCGCGGGAGTGTCCGAGCAGTACTTC.

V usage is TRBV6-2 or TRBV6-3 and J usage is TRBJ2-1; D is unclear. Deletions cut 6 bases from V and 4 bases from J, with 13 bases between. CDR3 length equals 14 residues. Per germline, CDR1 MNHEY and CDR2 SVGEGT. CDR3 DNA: TGTGCCAGCAGCCTCTACGATGGTTACAATGAGCAGTTCTTC. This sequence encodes CASSLYDGYNEQFF.

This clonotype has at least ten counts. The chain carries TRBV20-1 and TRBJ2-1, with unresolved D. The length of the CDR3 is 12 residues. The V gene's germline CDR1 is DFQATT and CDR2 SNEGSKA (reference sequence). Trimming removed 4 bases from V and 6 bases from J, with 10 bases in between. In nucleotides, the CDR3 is TGCAGTGCTACCCTTCCCTTCAATGAGCAGTTCTTC. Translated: CSATLPFNEQFF.

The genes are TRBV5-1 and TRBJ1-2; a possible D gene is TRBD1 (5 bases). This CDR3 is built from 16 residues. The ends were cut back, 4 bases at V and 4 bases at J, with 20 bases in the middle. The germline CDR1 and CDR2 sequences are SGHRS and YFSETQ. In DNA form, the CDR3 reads TGCGCCAGCAGCCAGGGCTTATTAGGGATTAGCTATGGCTACACCTTC. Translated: CASSQGLLGISYGYTF.

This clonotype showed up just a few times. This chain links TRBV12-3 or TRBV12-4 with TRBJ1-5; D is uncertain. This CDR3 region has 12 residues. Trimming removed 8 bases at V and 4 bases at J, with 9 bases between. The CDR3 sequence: CASARQNQPQHF. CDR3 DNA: TGTGCCAGCGCCCGGCAGAATCAGCCCCAGCATTTT.

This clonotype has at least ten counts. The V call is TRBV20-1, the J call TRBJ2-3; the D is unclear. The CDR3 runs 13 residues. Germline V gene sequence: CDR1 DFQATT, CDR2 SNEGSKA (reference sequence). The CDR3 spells CVARARSTDTQYF. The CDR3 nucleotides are TGCGTAGCTCGCGCGAGGAGCACAGATACGCAGTATTTT.

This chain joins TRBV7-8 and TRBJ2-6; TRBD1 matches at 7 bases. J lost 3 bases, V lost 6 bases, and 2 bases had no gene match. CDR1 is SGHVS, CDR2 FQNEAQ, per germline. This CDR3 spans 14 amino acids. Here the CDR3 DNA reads TGTGCCAGCAGGACAGGGTATGGGGCCAACGTCCTGACTTTC. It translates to CASRTGYGANVLTF.

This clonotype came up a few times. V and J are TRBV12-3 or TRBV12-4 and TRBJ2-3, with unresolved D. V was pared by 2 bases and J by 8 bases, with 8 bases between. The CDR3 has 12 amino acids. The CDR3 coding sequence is TGTGCCAGCAGTTTATTGCGTCTTACGCAGTATTTT. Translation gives CASSLLRLTQYF.

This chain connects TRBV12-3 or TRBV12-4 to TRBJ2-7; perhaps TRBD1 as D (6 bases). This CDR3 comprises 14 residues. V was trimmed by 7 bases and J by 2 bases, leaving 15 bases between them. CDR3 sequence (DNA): TGTGCCAGCACCCCTGACAGGATTCCCTACGAGCAGTACTTC. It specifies CASTPDRIPYEQYF.

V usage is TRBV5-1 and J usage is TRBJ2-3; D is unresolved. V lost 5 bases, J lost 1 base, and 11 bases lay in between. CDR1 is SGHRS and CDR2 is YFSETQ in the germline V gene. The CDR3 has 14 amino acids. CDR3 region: CASRGYGRTDTQYF. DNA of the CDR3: TGCGCCAGCAGAGGATATGGTCGCACAGATACGCAGTATTTT. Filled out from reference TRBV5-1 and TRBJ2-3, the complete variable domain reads KAGVTQTPRYLIKTRGQQVTLSCSPISGHRSVSWYQQTPGQGLQFLFEYFSETQRNKGNFPGRFSGRQFSNSRSEMNVSTLELGDSALYLCASRGYGRTDTQYFGPGTRLTVL.

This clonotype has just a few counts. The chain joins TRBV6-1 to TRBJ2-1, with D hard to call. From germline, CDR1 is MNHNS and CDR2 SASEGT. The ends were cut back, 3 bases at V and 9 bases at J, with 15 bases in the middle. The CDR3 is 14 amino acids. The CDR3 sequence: CASSDDIGRVEQFF. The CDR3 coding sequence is TGTGCCAGCAGTGATGACATAGGACGCGTTGAGCAGTTCTTC.